Below, 9 T cell receptor beta chains from the same sample are listed, as sequenced in a study of breast tumors, draining lymph nodes, adjacent tissues. The lymph nodes were axillary draining lymph nodes from breast cancer patients. One entry per CDR3 protein results from TCRdb running MiXCR on the multiplex PCR reads. The sample contains some 170,000 distinct CDR3 sequences, more than 25% of which appear only once. The material sequenced was axillary lymph node tissue. The receptors were gathered from a female donor with breast cancer. Some clones in this sample may be carry-over from other donors' samples.

This clonotype came up many times. CDR3 loop: CASSLEGRFGTQYF. The CDR3 DNA sequence: TGTGCCAGCAGCTTAGAGGGCAGATTCGGTACGCAGTATTTT. This chain joins TRBV11-2 and TRBJ2-3; D not resolved. V lost 0 bases and J lost 8, with 12 bases in between. Germline loops: CDR1 SGHAT, CDR2 FQNNGV. The CDR3 sequence is 14 residues long.

On this clonotype itself: A read error is possible here, since a much larger clone lies one base away. The conserved closing phenylalanine or tryptophan is absent in this CDR3, likely reflecting a read error. The chain uses TRBV5-1 and TRBJ2-5, with D maybe TRBD2 (6 bases). V was trimmed by 4 bases and J by 4 bases, leaving 14 bases between them. CDR1 and CDR2 from the germline V gene are SGHRS and YFSETQ. The CDR3 consists of 14 residues. The CDR3: CASSLRDWRETQYL. The CDR3 nucleotides read TGCGCCAGCAGCCTGAGGGACTGGCGAGAGACCCAGTACCTC.

This clonotype has a count of ten or more. The V gene is TRBV9, the J gene TRBJ2-7; 7 bases agree with TRBD2. Losses at the gene ends were 2 bases for V and 0 bases for J; bases not matched to a gene: 2. Germline V gene data show CDR1 as SGDLS and CDR2 as YYNGEE. CDR3 size: 14 residues. The CDR3 region is CASSVSSGSYEQYF. CDR3 nucleotides: TGTGCCAGCAGCGTCTCTAGCGGCTCCTACGAGCAGTACTTC.

This clonotype has only a few counts. This chain links TRBV19 with TRBJ1-4, with TRBD1 identical over 11 bases. TRBJ1-1 matches the DNA end more closely, so the J call is doubtful. This CDR3 comprises 14 residues. Germline lookup yields CDR1 LNHDA and CDR2 SQIVND (reference sequence). In nucleotides, the CDR3 is TGTGCCAGTAGTGCGGACAGGGGGCGGGGTGAAGCTTTCTTT. This codes for CASSADRGRGEAFF.

Of note for this clonotype: A much larger clone lies one base from this, so it may be a read error. V is TRBV2 and J is TRBJ2-3; tentative D call: TRBD2 (6 bases). CDR1 and CDR2 from the germline V gene are SNHLY and FYNNEI. This CDR3 has 18 residues. The CDR3 nucleotides read TGTGACAGCAGTTTATTTCACCGCCTAGCGTCTAGCACAGATACGCAGTATTTT. Translated: CDSSLFHRLASSTDTQYF.

This clonotype was recorded many times. CDR3 in DNA: TGCGCCAGCAGCCGGGTGCGGGGGGTAGGGTACAATGAGCAGTTCTTC. Protein: CASSRVRGVGYNEQFF. The chain is built from TRBV4-1 and TRBJ2-1, with 8 bases aligning to TRBD2. This CDR3 has 16 amino acids. V was pared by 4 bases and J by 4 bases, with 9 bases of the junction left unmatched. Germline assignment: CDR1 MGHRA and CDR2 YSYEKL.

Turning to this clonotype: The junction departs from the called germline gene at one end, perhaps through a read error. The rearrangement joins TRBV19 to TRBJ1-1; 7 nucleotides agree with TRBD1. From germline, CDR1 is LNHDA and CDR2 SQIVND (reference sequence). The CDR3 has 15 amino acids. This CDR3 is CASTLRAGGNTEASF. The CDR3 region has the DNA TGTGCCAGTACCCTCAGGGCAGGGGGGAACACTGAAGCTTCCTTT.

In this sample, this clonotype turned up many times. The chain joins TRBV7-6 to TRBJ2-1; TRBD2 aligns across 10 bases. The V and J ends lost 4 bases and 9 bases, in that order; junction bases with no gene match: 6. CDR1 is SGHVS, CDR2 FNYEAQ, per germline. The CDR3 has 14 amino acids. The CDR3 nucleotides read TGTGCCAGCAGCTCCAGCGGGGGGGCAGGTGAGCAGTTCTTC. It specifies CASSSSGGAGEQFF.

Remarks on this clonotype: A read error may explain this, as a much larger clone is one base away. The chain employs TRBV6-1 and TRBJ1-5; D is ambiguous. There are 17 residues in the CDR3. Germline CDR1 and CDR2: MNHNS and SASEGT. V shed 0 bases and J shed 0 bases, with 12 bases lying between them. The DNA of the CDR3 is TGTGCCAGCAGTGAAGCTCTTGGAAACCCTAGCAATCAGCCCCAGCATTTT. The encoded protein is CASSEALGNPSNQPQHF.